These 7 T cell receptor beta chains were all obtained from the same sample, sequenced in a study of blood T cell repertoires in COVID-19. Here immunoSEQ multiplex PCR was the method, and the copy in TCRdb shows in-frame clones only, minus some. There are about 57,000 clones in the sample; 88% occur only once, and approximately 5% lies in the top ten. The sequencing input was peripheral blood. Every receptor here comes from a human donor in a cohort sampled during active COVID-19.

This clone was detected only a few times. The chain joins TRBV7-8 to TRBJ2-7; TRBD2 might be the D (6 bases). Germline V gene lookup returns CDR1 SGHVS and CDR2 FQNEAQ. Between the trimmed V and J ends, which lost 1 base and 7 bases, there was a span of 11 bases. CDR3 length equals 13 residues. This CDR3 is CASSLGGTLEQYF. Here the CDR3 DNA reads TGTGCCAGCAGCTTAGGAGGGACTTTGGAGCAGTACTTC.

CDR3 in amino acids: CATSPWGGRGPYNEQFF. DNA for the CDR3: TGTGCCACCAGCCCTTGGGGCGGTCGTGGGCCCTACAATGAGCAGTTCTTC. This rearrangement joins TRBV15 to TRBJ2-1; D possibly corresponds to TRBD1 (5 bases). V was clipped by 5 bases and J by 2 bases, with 19 bases between them. The CDR3 contains 17 residues. Germline assignment: CDR1 LNHNV and CDR2 YYDKDF (reference sequence).

J is TRBJ2-3 and V is TRBV7-2; 8 nucleotides match TRBD2. V trimming: 5 bases; J trimming: 5 bases; junction bases outside the gene matches: 6. CDR1 SGHTA and CDR2 FQGNSA come from the germline V gene. The CDR3 is 14 amino acids. CDR3 sequence (DNA): TGTGCCAGCAGCAACGGGGGGGGCGTAGATACGCAGTATTTT. This gives the protein CASSNGGGVDTQYF.

This clone was found once. V usage is TRBV6-5 and J usage is TRBJ1-5, with 9 bases lining up with TRBD1. Per germline, CDR1 MNHEY and CDR2 SVGAGI. CDR3 length equals 16 residues. Trimming at V came to 2 bases and at J to 6 bases, leaving 8 bases not matched to a gene. The CDR3 sequence is CASSYARTGVGQPQHF. The CDR3 coding sequence is TGTGCCAGCAGTTACGCTAGGACAGGGGTCGGTCAGCCCCAGCATTTT.

CDR3 sequence: CASSARGTGGETQYF. The CDR3 nucleotides read TGTGCCAGCAGCGCCCGGGGGACAGGGGGAGAGACCCAGTACTTC. The chain is built from TRBV7-2 and TRBJ2-5; 11 bases fit TRBD1. The CDR3 has 15 residues. The germline CDR1 and CDR2 sequences are SGHTA and FQGNSA. V lost 5 bases, J lost 4 bases, and 6 bases stayed unmatched.

This chain connects TRBV27 to TRBJ2-5; D may be TRBD2 (5 bases). The germline V gene encodes CDR1 MNHEY and CDR2 SMNVEV (reference sequence). V was cut by 2 bases and J by 2 bases, with 12 bases left in between. The CDR3 has 15 residues. This CDR3 is CASSLTSGRQETQYF. DNA of the CDR3: TGTGCCAGCAGTTTAACATCGGGGAGACAAGAGACCCAGTACTTC.

CDR3 nucleotide sequence: TGTGCCAGCAGTGCAGTGAACTATGGCTACACCTTC. Its translation: CASSAVNYGYTF. This chain joins TRBV28 and TRBJ1-2, with D uncertain. The CDR3 covers 12 residues. Germline-derived CDR1 and CDR2 are MDHEN and SYDVKM. V dropped 5 bases and J dropped 2 bases, with 6 bases sitting between them.